This T cell receptor beta chain was recorded in a study of immune evolution from preneoplasia to lung adenocarcinoma. On this clone: Antigen specificity is unknown.

This CDR3 has 14 residues. The V gene's germline CDR1 is LNHDA and CDR2 SQIVND (reference sequence). Trimming at V came to 7 bases and at J to 2 bases, leaving 6 bases not matched to a gene. Resections took place in Japan or China from about 2013 to 2017. Assay: immunoSEQ multiplex PCR; the TCRdb copy retains only in-frame clones and omits some. The sample yields 15,000 to 20,000 clones, approximately 86% seen once. General study findings and limits: Top clone share appeared to fall from AAH through AIS, MIA, adenocarcinoma. Clonality was highest in normal lung, lower in later-stage lesions apparently. Compared with EGFR-mutant or double wild-type lesions, KRAS-mutant nodules were more clonal.

The genes are TRBV19 and TRBJ2-7, with 9 nucleotides matching TRBD1. Sequenced: FFPE invasive lung adenocarcinoma tissue. This sequence was found in a person aged 65 to 85 with invasive lung adenocarcinoma. The CDR3 coding sequence is TGTGCCAGTAAGGAACAGGGGGCCGCCTACGAGCAGTACTTC. Translation gives CASKEQGAAYEQYF. Filled out from reference TRBV19 and TRBJ2-7, the complete variable domain reads DGGITQSPKYLFRKEGQNVTLSCEQNLNHDAMYWYRQDPGQGLRLIYYSQIVNDFQKGDIAEGYSVSREKKESFPLTVTSAQKNPTAFYLCASKEQGAAYEQYFGPGTRLTVT.